A selection of T cell receptor beta chains follows, all from one sample in a study of control samples from healthy donors and cancer patients. TCRdb's copy holds only in-frame clones and misses some; the assay was immunoSEQ multiplex PCR. The sample contains 150,000 or so clones, over 90% of which appear only once. Specimen: blood. The source of these receptors is a man between 50 and 59 years old in good health. Each CDR3 is given with its conserved first and last residue. The order of the fields is clone size, V gene, J gene, D gene, CDR3 length, CDR3 DNA, CDR3 protein. The D gene is left open where the match is weak. Not all rows give a size; the values are once, few, many and, for expanded clones, a class.

clone_size: .; v_call: TRBV6-5; j_call: TRBJ1-1; d_call: .; cdr3_length: 11; cdr3_nt: TGTGCCAGCAGAGGGTCCCAAGAAGCTTTCTTT; cdr3_aa: CASRGSQEAFF
clone_size: .; v_call: TRBV4-1; j_call: TRBJ2-3; d_call: .; cdr3_length: 12; cdr3_nt: TGCGCCAGCAGCCAAGAACGGAATACGCAGTATTTT; cdr3_aa: CASSQERNTQYF
clone_size: .; v_call: TRBV5-6; j_call: TRBJ1-2; d_call: TRBD1; cdr3_length: 14; cdr3_nt: TGTGCCAGCAGCCGGGACAGGGGACGGTATGGCTACACCTTC; cdr3_aa: CASSRDRGRYGYTF
clone_size: once; v_call: TRBV7-9; j_call: TRBJ2-7; d_call: .; cdr3_length: 17; cdr3_nt: TGTGCCAGCAGCTTAGGGTTCGGTGGTGGGGGAGACTACGAGCAGTACTTC; cdr3_aa: CASSLGFGGGGDYEQYF
clone_size: .; v_call: TRBV6-6; j_call: TRBJ1-1; d_call: .; cdr3_length: 17; cdr3_nt: TGTGCCAGCAGTCTAAAGGGGCTCCAAGGGACGGGCACTGAAGCTTTCTTT; cdr3_aa: CASSLKGLQGTGTEAFF
clone_size: .; v_call: TRBV28; j_call: TRBJ1-2; d_call: .; cdr3_length: 14; cdr3_nt: TGTGCCAGCAGTCCCGGACGCGCGTCCTATGGCTACACCTTC; cdr3_aa: CASSPGRASYGYTF
clone_size: .; v_call: TRBV5-1; j_call: TRBJ2-2; d_call: TRBD1; cdr3_length: 17; cdr3_nt: TGCGCCAGCAGCTTGGAGGCCAGGGGGTCGAACACCGGGGAGCTGTTTTTT; cdr3_aa: CASSLEARGSNTGELFF
clone_size: .; v_call: TRBV27; j_call: TRBJ2-7; d_call: .; cdr3_length: 14; cdr3_nt: TGTGCCAGCACTCCTCTCGGCCTCCCCCCCCCGGAGTACTTC; cdr3_aa: CASTPLGLPPPEYF
clone_size: .; v_call: TRBV5-6; j_call: TRBJ1-5; d_call: .; cdr3_length: 14; cdr3_nt: TGTGCCAGCAGCTGGAGGTCAGTCAATCAGCCCCAGCATTTT; cdr3_aa: CASSWRSVNQPQHF
clone_size: .; v_call: TRBV20-1; j_call: TRBJ2-3; d_call: .; cdr3_length: 11; cdr3_nt: TGCAGTGCTCAGATCCGGGATACGCAGTATTTT; cdr3_aa: CSAQIRDTQYF
clone_size: .; v_call: TRBV18; j_call: TRBJ2-1; d_call: .; cdr3_length: 15; cdr3_nt: TGTGCCAGCTCACTCCAGGGTTTAAGATCCGATGAGCAGTTCTTC; cdr3_aa: CASSLQGLRSDEQFF
clone_size: .; v_call: TRBV5-1; j_call: TRBJ2-7; d_call: TRBD1; cdr3_length: 14; cdr3_nt: TGCGCCAGCAGCATATCAGGGGGCTTGGGCGAGCAGTACTTC; cdr3_aa: CASSISGGLGEQYF
clone_size: .; v_call: TRBV6-5; j_call: TRBJ2-1; d_call: .; cdr3_length: 13; cdr3_nt: TGTGCCAGCAGTTACTCGAGAGCCAATGAGCAGTTCTTC; cdr3_aa: CASSYSRANEQFF
clone_size: once; v_call: TRBV7-9; j_call: TRBJ1-4; d_call: TRBD1; cdr3_length: 15; cdr3_nt: TGTGCCAGCAGCACACTTCAGGGGGCAAATGAAAAACTGTTTTTT; cdr3_aa: CASSTLQGANEKLFF
clone_size: .; v_call: TRBV19; j_call: TRBJ1-5; d_call: TRBD1; cdr3_length: 16; cdr3_nt: TGTGCCAGTAGTAAAGGGGGGACAGGGGGTAGTCAGCCCCAGCATTTT; cdr3_aa: CASSKGGTGGSQPQHF
clone_size: .; v_call: TRBV29-1; j_call: TRBJ1-4; d_call: TRBD1; cdr3_length: 14; cdr3_nt: TGCAGCACTCGGACGAGGGACAGGGAAGACAAACTGTTTTTT; cdr3_aa: CSTRTRDREDKLFF
clone_size: .; v_call: TRBV28; j_call: TRBJ1-2; d_call: .; cdr3_length: 14; cdr3_nt: TGTGCCAGCAGTTTTTTGGGGACTAACTATGGCTACACCTTC; cdr3_aa: CASSFLGTNYGYTF
clone_size: .; v_call: TRBV20-1; j_call: TRBJ2-5; d_call: .; cdr3_length: 11; cdr3_nt: TGCAGTGCCGTGACAGAAGAGACCCAGTACTTC; cdr3_aa: CSAVTEETQYF
clone_size: .; v_call: TRBV10-1; j_call: TRBJ2-7; d_call: .; cdr3_length: 14; cdr3_nt: TGCGCCAGCAGTGACCAGGCTAGGTCCTACGAGCAGTACTTC; cdr3_aa: CASSDQARSYEQYF
clone_size: .; v_call: TRBV5-1; j_call: TRBJ1-6; d_call: .; cdr3_length: 14; cdr3_nt: TGCGCCAGCAGCCCAGACCGGAATAATTCACCCCTCCACTTT; cdr3_aa: CASSPDRNNSPLHF
clone_size: .; v_call: TRBV19; j_call: TRBJ2-1; d_call: .; cdr3_length: 16; cdr3_nt: TGTGCCAGTAGTATTTGGGGGACACCGGGGGGAAATGAGCAGTTCTTC; cdr3_aa: CASSIWGTPGGNEQFF
clone_size: .; v_call: TRBV6-6; j_call: TRBJ1-4; d_call: TRBD1; cdr3_length: 14; cdr3_nt: TGTGCCAGCAGCCCCGGGACAGAGAATGAAAAACTGTTTTTT; cdr3_aa: CASSPGTENEKLFF
clone_size: .; v_call: TRBV5-4; j_call: TRBJ2-7; d_call: TRBD2; cdr3_length: 13; cdr3_nt: TGTGCCAGCAGCGGGGGACTAGCTTACGAGCAGTACTTC; cdr3_aa: CASSGGLAYEQYF
clone_size: .; v_call: TRBV28; j_call: TRBJ1-2; d_call: .; cdr3_length: 12; cdr3_nt: TGTGCCAGCAATGATCCAGGGTCTGGCTACACCTTC; cdr3_aa: CASNDPGSGYTF
clone_size: .; v_call: TRBV5-4; j_call: TRBJ1-6; d_call: .; cdr3_length: 14; cdr3_nt: TGTGCCAGCAGCTTTCAGGGTCGCAATTCACCCCTCCACTTT; cdr3_aa: CASSFQGRNSPLHF
clone_size: .; v_call: TRBV3-1/TRBV3-2; j_call: TRBJ2-7; d_call: TRBD2; cdr3_length: 13; cdr3_nt: TGTGCCAGCAGCCGCGGGGGTGACTACGAGCAGTACTTC; cdr3_aa: CASSRGGDYEQYF
clone_size: .; v_call: TRBV4-2; j_call: TRBJ2-5; d_call: .; cdr3_length: 15; cdr3_nt: TGTGCCAGCAGCCCTTACCCCCGGGGCCAAGAGACCCAGTACTTC; cdr3_aa: CASSPYPRGQETQYF
clone_size: .; v_call: TRBV19; j_call: TRBJ2-2; d_call: TRBD2; cdr3_length: 15; cdr3_nt: TGTGCCAGTAGTATATCCAGCGGGAGGACCGGGGAGCTGTTTTTT; cdr3_aa: CASSISSGRTGELFF
clone_size: .; v_call: TRBV4-1; j_call: TRBJ1-5; d_call: .; cdr3_length: 16; cdr3_nt: TGCGCCAGCAGCCAAGATTCGGGTCTTGTATATCAGCCCCAGCATTTT; cdr3_aa: CASSQDSGLVYQPQHF
clone_size: .; v_call: TRBV4-2; j_call: TRBJ2-2; d_call: .; cdr3_length: 17; cdr3_nt: TGTGCCAGCAGCCAAGACGTTGCTCAAAGGGGAACCGGGGAGCTGTTTTTT; cdr3_aa: CASSQDVAQRGTGELFF
clone_size: .; v_call: TRBV19; j_call: TRBJ1-4; d_call: .; cdr3_length: 16; cdr3_nt: TGTGCCAGTAACGGCCCCCCTGGGGCAACTAATGAAAAACTGTTTTTT; cdr3_aa: CASNGPPGATNEKLFF
clone_size: .; v_call: TRBV5-1; j_call: TRBJ2-7; d_call: .; cdr3_length: 17; cdr3_nt: TGCGCCAGCAGCTCGGGACTTACGGACTGGGCAAGGAGCGAGCAGTACTTC; cdr3_aa: CASSSGLTDWARSEQYF
clone_size: .; v_call: TRBV5-4; j_call: TRBJ1-2; d_call: .; cdr3_length: 15; cdr3_nt: TGTGCCAGCAGCCAGGGGCAGGAAACTAACTATGGCTACACCTTC; cdr3_aa: CASSQGQETNYGYTF
clone_size: once; v_call: TRBV19; j_call: TRBJ2-1; d_call: .; cdr3_length: 17; cdr3_nt: TGTGCCAGTAGCCGCCTCCCCGGGCCCCCCGTGCACAATGAGCAGTTCTTC; cdr3_aa: CASSRLPGPPVHNEQFF
clone_size: .; v_call: TRBV28; j_call: TRBJ2-7; d_call: TRBD2; cdr3_length: 15; cdr3_nt: TGTGCCAGCAGTTTACCGGGACTAGTATCCTACGAGCAGTACTTC; cdr3_aa: CASSLPGLVSYEQYF
clone_size: .; v_call: TRBV9; j_call: TRBJ2-2; d_call: .; cdr3_length: 13; cdr3_nt: TGTGCCAGCAGCGTTGTTGGGACCGGGGAGCTGTTTTTT; cdr3_aa: CASSVVGTGELFF
clone_size: .; v_call: TRBV18; j_call: TRBJ2-1; d_call: TRBD2; cdr3_length: 15; cdr3_nt: TGTGCCAGCTCATCGGGACTAGCGGGAGTTAATGAGCAGTTCTTC; cdr3_aa: CASSSGLAGVNEQFF
clone_size: .; v_call: TRBV24-1; j_call: TRBJ2-5; d_call: .; cdr3_length: 13; cdr3_nt: TGTGCCACCGCCCCCGTGGGGCAAGAGACCCAGTACTTC; cdr3_aa: CATAPVGQETQYF
clone_size: .; v_call: TRBV10-3; j_call: TRBJ1-2; d_call: TRBD1; cdr3_length: 16; cdr3_nt: TGTGCCATCAGTGAGCCGGGGACAGGGAAGGGCTATGGCTACACCTTC; cdr3_aa: CAISEPGTGKGYGYTF
clone_size: .; v_call: TRBV14; j_call: TRBJ2-5; d_call: .; cdr3_length: 14; cdr3_nt: TGTGCCAGCAGCTCGCGGAGTTCCGAAGGGACCCAGTACTTC; cdr3_aa: CASSSRSSEGTQYF
clone_size: .; v_call: TRBV28; j_call: TRBJ2-1; d_call: .; cdr3_length: 15; cdr3_nt: TGTGCCAGCAGTTCGGTTGTCAGGGGCCTTTTGGAGCAGTTCTTC; cdr3_aa: CASSSVVRGLLEQFF
clone_size: .; v_call: TRBV7-9; j_call: TRBJ1-5; d_call: TRBD1; cdr3_length: 14; cdr3_nt: TGTGCCAGCAGCCCGGGACAGGGAAATCAGCCCCAGCATTTT; cdr3_aa: CASSPGQGNQPQHF
clone_size: .; v_call: TRBV28; j_call: TRBJ2-7; d_call: TRBD2; cdr3_length: 16; cdr3_nt: TGTGCCAGCAGCCCCATGACTAGCGGGATCCCCTACGAGCAGTACTTC; cdr3_aa: CASSPMTSGIPYEQYF
clone_size: .; v_call: TRBV19; j_call: TRBJ2-2; d_call: .; cdr3_length: 16; cdr3_nt: TGTGCCAGTAGTATAGGGAAACAGTCATTCACCGGGGAGCTGTTTTTT; cdr3_aa: CASSIGKQSFTGELFF
clone_size: .; v_call: TRBV6-6; j_call: TRBJ2-7; d_call: TRBD2; cdr3_length: 14; cdr3_nt: TGTGCCAGCAGTCCCCGGGTTAGCGGGAACGAGCAGTACTTC; cdr3_aa: CASSPRVSGNEQYF
clone_size: .; v_call: TRBV3-1/TRBV3-2; j_call: TRBJ2-3; d_call: TRBD2; cdr3_length: 16; cdr3_nt: TGTGCCAGCAGACTTGGGACTAGCGGGAGAACAGATACGCAGTATTTT; cdr3_aa: CASRLGTSGRTDTQYF
clone_size: .; v_call: TRBV28; j_call: TRBJ2-3; d_call: .; cdr3_length: 12; cdr3_nt: TGTGCCAGCAGTTTAGGAGCGAACACGCAGTATTTT; cdr3_aa: CASSLGANTQYF
clone_size: .; v_call: TRBV28; j_call: TRBJ2-1; d_call: TRBD2; cdr3_length: 15; cdr3_nt: TGTGCCAGCAGTGTTACTAGCGGGAGGGCCCCTGGGCAGTTCTTC; cdr3_aa: CASSVTSGRAPGQFF
clone_size: .; v_call: TRBV6-5; j_call: TRBJ2-5; d_call: .; cdr3_length: 15; cdr3_nt: TGTGCCAGCAGTCCCCTTGGGCGAACCCAAGAGACCCAGTACTTC; cdr3_aa: CASSPLGRTQETQYF
clone_size: .; v_call: TRBV6-5; j_call: TRBJ1-2; d_call: .; cdr3_length: 15; cdr3_nt: TGTGCCAGCAGTTACTCGAAGTCTCAAGGTGGTGGCTACACCTTC; cdr3_aa: CASSYSKSQGGGYTF
clone_size: once; v_call: TRBV28; j_call: TRBJ1-1; d_call: .; cdr3_length: 12; cdr3_nt: TGTGCCAGCAAAAAAGATAGCACTGAAGCTTTCTTT; cdr3_aa: CASKKDSTEAFF
clone_size: .; v_call: TRBV19; j_call: TRBJ1-5; d_call: TRBD1; cdr3_length: 15; cdr3_nt: TGTGCCAGTAGTATGGGGCAGGGGGCAAATCAGCCCCAGCATTTT; cdr3_aa: CASSMGQGANQPQHF
clone_size: .; v_call: TRBV27; j_call: TRBJ2-7; d_call: TRBD1; cdr3_length: 14; cdr3_nt: TGTGCCAGCAGTTTACGAGACAGGGTCAACGAGCAGTACTTC; cdr3_aa: CASSLRDRVNEQYF
clone_size: once; v_call: TRBV19; j_call: TRBJ2-3; d_call: TRBD2; cdr3_length: 15; cdr3_nt: TGTGCCAGTAGTATGAGGGTAGCGGGAACAGATACGCAGTATTTT; cdr3_aa: CASSMRVAGTDTQYF
clone_size: .; v_call: TRBV5-4; j_call: TRBJ2-1; d_call: TRBD1; cdr3_length: 16; cdr3_nt: TGTGCCAGCAGCTTAACCGGGACAGGGGGTTACAATGAGCAGTTCTTC; cdr3_aa: CASSLTGTGGYNEQFF
clone_size: .; v_call: TRBV30; j_call: TRBJ1-4; d_call: TRBD1; cdr3_length: 15; cdr3_nt: TGTGCCTGGACCCGCGCGGTAGGGGGCGGTGAAAAACTGTTTTTT; cdr3_aa: CAWTRAVGGGEKLFF